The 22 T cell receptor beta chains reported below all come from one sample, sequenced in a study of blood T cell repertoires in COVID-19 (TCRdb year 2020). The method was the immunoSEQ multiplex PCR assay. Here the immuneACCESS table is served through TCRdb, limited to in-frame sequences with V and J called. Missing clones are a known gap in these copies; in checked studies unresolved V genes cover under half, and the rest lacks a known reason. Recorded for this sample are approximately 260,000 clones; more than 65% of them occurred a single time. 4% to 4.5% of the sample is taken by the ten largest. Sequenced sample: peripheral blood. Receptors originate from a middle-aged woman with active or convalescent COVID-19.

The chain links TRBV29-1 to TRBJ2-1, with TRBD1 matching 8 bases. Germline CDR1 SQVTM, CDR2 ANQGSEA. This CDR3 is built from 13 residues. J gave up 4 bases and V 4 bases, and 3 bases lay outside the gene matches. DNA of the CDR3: TGCAGCGTTGCGACAGGGGCTTACAATGAGCAGTTCTTC. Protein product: CSVATGAYNEQFF.

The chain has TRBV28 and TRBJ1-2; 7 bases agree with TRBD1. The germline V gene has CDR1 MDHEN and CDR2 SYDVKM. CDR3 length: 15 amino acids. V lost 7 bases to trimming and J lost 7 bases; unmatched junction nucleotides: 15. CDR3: CASTLRLQGMVGYTF. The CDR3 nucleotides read TGTGCCAGCACCCTGAGACTACAGGGGATGGTTGGCTACACCTTC.

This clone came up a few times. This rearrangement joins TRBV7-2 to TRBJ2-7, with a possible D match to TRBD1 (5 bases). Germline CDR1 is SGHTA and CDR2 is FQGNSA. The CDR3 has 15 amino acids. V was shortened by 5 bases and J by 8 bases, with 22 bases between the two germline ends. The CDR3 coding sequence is TGTGCCAGCAGCGCCACCCCATCCAGGGTAGTCCAGCAGTACGTC. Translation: CASSATPSRVVQQYV.

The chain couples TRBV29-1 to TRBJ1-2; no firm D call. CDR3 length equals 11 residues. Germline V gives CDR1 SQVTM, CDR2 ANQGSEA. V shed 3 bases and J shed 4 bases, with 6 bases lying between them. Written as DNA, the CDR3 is TGCAGCGTTGATTACACCTATGGCTACACCTTC. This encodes CSVDYTYGYTF. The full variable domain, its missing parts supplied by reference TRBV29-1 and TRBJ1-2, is SAVISQKPSRDICQRGTSLTIQCQVDSQVTMMFWYRQQPGQSLTLIATANQGSEATYESGFVIDKFPISRPNLTFSTLTVSNMSPEDSSIYLCSVDYTYGYTFGSGTRLTVV.

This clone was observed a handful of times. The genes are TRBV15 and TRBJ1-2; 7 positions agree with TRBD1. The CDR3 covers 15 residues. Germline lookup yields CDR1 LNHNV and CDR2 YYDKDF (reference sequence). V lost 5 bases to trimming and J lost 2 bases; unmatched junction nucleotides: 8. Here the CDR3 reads CATSPTGTLNYGYTF. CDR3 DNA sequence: TGTGCCACCAGCCCGACAGGGACCCTAAACTATGGCTACACCTTC.

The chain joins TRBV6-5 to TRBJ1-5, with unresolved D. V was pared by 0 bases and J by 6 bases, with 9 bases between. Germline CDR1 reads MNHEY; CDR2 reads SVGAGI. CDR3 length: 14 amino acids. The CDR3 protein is CASSYSRLGQPQHF. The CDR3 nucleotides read TGTGCCAGCAGTTACTCGAGGTTGGGTCAGCCCCAGCATTTT.

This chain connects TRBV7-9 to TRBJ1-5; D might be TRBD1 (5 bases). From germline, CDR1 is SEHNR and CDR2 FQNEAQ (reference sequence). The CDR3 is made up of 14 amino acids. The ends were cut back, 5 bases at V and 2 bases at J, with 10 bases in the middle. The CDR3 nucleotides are TGTGCCAGCAGCCCACTGACAGGCAATCAGCCCCAGCATTTT. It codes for CASSPLTGNQPQHF.

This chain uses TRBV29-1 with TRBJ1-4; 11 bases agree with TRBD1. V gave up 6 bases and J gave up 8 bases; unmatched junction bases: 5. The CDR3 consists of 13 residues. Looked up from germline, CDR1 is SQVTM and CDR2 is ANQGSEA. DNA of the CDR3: TGCAGCGTCCTGGACAGGGGGCAGGAAAAACTGTTTTTT. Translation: CSVLDRGQEKLFF.

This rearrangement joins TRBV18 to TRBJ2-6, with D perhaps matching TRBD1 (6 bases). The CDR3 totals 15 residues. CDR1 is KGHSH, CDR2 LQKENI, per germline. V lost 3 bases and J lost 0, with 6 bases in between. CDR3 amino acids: CASSPDSSGANVLTF. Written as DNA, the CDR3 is TGTGCCAGCTCACCGGACAGCTCTGGGGCCAACGTCCTGACTTTC.

The CDR3 region has the DNA TGTGCCAGCCTCGGATCGGCAGGCTCTGGAAACACCATATATTTT. Translation: CASLGSAGSGNTIYF. The V gene is TRBV18, the J gene TRBJ1-3, with unresolved D. The CDR3 loop spans 15 amino acids. Germline V gene lookup returns CDR1 KGHSH and CDR2 LQKENI. V lost 8 bases and J lost 0, with 14 bases in between.

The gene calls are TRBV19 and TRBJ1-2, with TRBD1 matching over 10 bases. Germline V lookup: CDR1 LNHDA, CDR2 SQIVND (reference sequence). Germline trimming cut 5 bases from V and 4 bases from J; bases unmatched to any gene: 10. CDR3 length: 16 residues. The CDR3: CASSDHRDRGGYGYTF. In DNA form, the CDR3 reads TGTGCCAGTAGTGACCACCGGGACAGGGGAGGCTATGGCTACACCTTC.

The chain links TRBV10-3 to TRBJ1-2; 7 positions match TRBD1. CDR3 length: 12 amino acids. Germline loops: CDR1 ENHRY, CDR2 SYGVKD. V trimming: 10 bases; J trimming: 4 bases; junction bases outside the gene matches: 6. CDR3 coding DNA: TGTGCCACAGGGACAGCGGGCTATGGCTACACCTTC. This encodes CATGTAGYGYTF.

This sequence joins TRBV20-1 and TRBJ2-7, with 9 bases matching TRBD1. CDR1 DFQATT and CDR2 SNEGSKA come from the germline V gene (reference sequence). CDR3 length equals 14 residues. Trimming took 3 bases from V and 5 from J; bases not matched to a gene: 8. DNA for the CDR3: TGCAGTGCTAGTGGAACAGGGGGCCCCAACGAGCAGTACTTC. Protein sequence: CSASGTGGPNEQYF.

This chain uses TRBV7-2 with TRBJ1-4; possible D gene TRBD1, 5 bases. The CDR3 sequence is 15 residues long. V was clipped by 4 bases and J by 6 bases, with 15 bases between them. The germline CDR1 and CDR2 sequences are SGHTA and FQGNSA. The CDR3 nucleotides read TGTGCCAGCAGCTCGGGGACTGTCTGGGATGAAAAACTGTTTTTT. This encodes CASSSGTVWDEKLFF.

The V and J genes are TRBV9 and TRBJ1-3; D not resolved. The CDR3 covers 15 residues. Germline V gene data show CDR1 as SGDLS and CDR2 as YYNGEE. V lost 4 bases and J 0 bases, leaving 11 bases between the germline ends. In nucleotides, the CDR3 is TGTGCCAGCAGCCCCCGACTCTCCTCTGGAAACACCATATATTTT. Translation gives CASSPRLSSGNTIYF.

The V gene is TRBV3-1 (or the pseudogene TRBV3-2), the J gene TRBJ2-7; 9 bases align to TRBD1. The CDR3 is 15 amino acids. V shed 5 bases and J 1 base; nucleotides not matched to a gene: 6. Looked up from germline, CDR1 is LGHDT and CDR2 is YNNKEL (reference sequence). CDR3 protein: CASSSRDRASYEQYF. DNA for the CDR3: TGTGCCAGCAGCAGCCGGGACAGGGCTTCCTACGAGCAGTACTTC.

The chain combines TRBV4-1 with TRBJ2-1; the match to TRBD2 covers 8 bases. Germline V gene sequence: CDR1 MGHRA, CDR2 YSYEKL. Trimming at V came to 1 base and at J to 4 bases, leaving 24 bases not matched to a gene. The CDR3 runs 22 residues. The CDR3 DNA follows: TGCGCCAGCAGCCAAGTTATATCCCCCGGGACTAGACTTCTGTTTAGATACAATGAGCAGTTCTTC. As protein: CASSQVISPGTRLLFRYNEQFF.

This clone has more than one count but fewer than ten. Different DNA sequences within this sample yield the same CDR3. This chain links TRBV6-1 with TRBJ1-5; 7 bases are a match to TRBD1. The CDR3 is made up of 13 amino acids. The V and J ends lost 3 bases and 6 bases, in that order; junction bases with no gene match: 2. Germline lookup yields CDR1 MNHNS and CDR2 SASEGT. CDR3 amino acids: CASSDTGVQPQHF. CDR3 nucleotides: TGTGCCAGCAGTGATACAGGGGTTCAGCCCCAGCATTTT.

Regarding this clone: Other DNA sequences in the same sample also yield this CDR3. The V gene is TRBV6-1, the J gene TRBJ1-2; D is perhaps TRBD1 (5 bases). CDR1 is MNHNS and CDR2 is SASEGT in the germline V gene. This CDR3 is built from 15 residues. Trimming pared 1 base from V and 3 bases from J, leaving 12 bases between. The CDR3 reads CASSEVGGEDYGYTF. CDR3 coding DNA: TGTGCCAGCAGTGAAGTGGGGGGGGAGGACTATGGCTACACCTTC.

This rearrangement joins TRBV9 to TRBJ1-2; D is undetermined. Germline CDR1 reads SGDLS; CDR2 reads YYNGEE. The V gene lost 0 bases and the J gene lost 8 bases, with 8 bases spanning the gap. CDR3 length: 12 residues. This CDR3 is CASSVDGGGYTF. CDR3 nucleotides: TGTGCCAGCAGCGTAGATGGAGGGGGCTACACCTTC.

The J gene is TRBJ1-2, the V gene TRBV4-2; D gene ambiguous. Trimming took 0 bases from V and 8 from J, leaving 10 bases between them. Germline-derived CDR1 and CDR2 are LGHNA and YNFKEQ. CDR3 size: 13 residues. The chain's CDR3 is CASSQDRVVGYTF. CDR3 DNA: TGTGCCAGCAGCCAAGATCGGGTAGTCGGCTACACCTTC.

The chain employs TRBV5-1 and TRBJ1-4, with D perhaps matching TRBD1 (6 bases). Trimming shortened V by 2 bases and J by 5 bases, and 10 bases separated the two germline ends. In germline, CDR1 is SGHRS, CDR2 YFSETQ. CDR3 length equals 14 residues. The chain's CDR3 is CASSFRGGNEKLFF. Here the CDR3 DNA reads TGCGCCAGCAGCTTCAGGGGCGGGAATGAAAAACTGTTTTTT.